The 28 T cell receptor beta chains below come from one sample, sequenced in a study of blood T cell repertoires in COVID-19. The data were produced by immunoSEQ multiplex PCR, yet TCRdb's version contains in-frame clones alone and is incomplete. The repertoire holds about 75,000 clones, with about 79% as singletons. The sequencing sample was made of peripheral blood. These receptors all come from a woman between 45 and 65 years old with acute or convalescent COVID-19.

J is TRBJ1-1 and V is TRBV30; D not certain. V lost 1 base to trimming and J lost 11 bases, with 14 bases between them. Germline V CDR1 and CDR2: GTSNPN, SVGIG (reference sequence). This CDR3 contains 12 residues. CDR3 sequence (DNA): TGTGCCTGGAGTGCTGGAGGACTCGTGGCTTTCTTT. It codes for CAWSAGGLVAFF. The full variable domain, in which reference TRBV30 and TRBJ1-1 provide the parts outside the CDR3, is SQTIHQWPATLVQPVGSPLSLECTVEGTSNPNLYWYRQAAGRGLQLLFYSVGIGQISSEVPQNLSASRPQDRQFILSSKKLLLSDSGFYLCAWSAGGLVAFFGQGTRLTVV.

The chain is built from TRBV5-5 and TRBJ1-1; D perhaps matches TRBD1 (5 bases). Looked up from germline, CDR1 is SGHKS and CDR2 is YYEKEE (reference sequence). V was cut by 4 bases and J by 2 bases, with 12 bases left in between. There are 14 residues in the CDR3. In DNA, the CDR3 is TGTGCCAGCAGCCCGGGGGGATACAACACTGAAGCTTTCTTT. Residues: CASSPGGYNTEAFF. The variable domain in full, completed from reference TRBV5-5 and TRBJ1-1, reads DAGVTQSPTHLIKTRGQQVTLRCSPISGHKSVSWYQQVLGQGPQFIFQYYEKEERGRGNFPDRFSARQFPNYSSELNVNALLLGDSALYLCASSPGGYNTEAFFGQGTRLTVV.

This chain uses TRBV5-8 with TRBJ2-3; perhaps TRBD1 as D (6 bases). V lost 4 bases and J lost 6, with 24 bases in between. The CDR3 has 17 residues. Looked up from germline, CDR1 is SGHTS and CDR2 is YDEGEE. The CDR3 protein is CASSVAGAGALGDTQYF. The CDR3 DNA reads TGTGCCAGCAGCGTAGCAGGGGCTGGGGCCCTTGGGGATACGCAGTATTTT.

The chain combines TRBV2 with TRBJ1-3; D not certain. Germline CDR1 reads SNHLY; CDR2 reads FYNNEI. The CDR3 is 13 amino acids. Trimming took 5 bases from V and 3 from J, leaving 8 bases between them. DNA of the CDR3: TGTGCCAGCAGTCCCAGCGATGGAAACACCATATATTTT. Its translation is CASSPSDGNTIYF.

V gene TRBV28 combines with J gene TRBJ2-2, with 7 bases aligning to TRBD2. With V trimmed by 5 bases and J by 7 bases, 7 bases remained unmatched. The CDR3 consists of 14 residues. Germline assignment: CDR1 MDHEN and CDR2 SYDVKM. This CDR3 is CASSPSGLDGELFF. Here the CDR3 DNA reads TGTGCCAGCAGTCCCTCCGGACTAGACGGGGAGCTGTTTTTT.

The CDR3 reads CASSLFFSGQGASGANVLTF. The CDR3 coding sequence is TGTGCCAGCAGTTTGTTTTTCTCGGGACAAGGGGCCTCTGGGGCCAACGTCCTGACTTTC. The chain employs TRBV28 and TRBJ2-6, with D possibly being TRBD1 (6 bases). Trimming removed 3 bases at V and 0 bases at J, with 21 bases between. The CDR3 sequence is 20 residues long. Germline CDR1 MDHEN, CDR2 SYDVKM.

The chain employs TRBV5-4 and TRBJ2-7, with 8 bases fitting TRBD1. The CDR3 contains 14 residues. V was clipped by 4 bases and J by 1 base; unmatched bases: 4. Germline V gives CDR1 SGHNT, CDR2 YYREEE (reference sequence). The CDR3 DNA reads TGTGCCAGCAGCGCAACAGGGGGTTCCTACGAGCAGTACTTC. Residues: CASSATGGSYEQYF.

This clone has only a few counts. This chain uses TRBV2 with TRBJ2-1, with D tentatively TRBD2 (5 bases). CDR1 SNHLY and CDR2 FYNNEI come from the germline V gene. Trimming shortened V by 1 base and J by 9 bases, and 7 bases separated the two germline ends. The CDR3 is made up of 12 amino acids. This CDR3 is CASSEGRGEQFF. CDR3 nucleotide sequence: TGTGCCAGCAGTGAAGGTCGGGGTGAGCAGTTCTTC.

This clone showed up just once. The CDR3 region is CASREVYSSSYEQYF. CDR3 DNA: TGCGCCAGCAGAGAGGTTTATAGCAGCTCCTACGAGCAGTACTTC. This chain connects TRBV10-2 to TRBJ2-7; D call uncertain. Trimming left V 6 bases short and J 0 bases short, with 15 bases between. The germline V gene has CDR1 WSHSY and CDR2 SAAADI. The CDR3 is 15 residues long.

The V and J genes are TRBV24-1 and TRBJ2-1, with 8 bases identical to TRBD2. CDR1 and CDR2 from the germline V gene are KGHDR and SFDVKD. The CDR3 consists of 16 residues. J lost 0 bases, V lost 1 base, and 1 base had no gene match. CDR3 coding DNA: TGTGCCACCAGTGATTTCCTAGCGGGCTCCTACAATGAGCAGTTCTTC. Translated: CATSDFLAGSYNEQFF.

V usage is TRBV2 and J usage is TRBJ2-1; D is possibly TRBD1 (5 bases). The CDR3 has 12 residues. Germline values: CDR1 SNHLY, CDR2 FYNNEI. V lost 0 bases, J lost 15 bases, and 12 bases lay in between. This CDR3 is CASSEARQGRFF. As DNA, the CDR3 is TGTGCCAGCAGTGAAGCGAGGCAGGGCCGGTTCTTC.

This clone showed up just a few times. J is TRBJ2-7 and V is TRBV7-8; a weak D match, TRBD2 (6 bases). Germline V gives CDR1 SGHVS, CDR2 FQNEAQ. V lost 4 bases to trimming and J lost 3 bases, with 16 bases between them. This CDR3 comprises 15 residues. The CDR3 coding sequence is TGTGCCAGCAGCTCGATGCCTGACGGGAGCTACGAGCAGTACTTC. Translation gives CASSSMPDGSYEQYF.

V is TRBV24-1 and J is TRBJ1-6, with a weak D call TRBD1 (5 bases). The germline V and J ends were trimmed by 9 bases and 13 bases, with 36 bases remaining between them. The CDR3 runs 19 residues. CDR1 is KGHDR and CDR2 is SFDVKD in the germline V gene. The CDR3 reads CATPTGTPYPVGLFAPLHF. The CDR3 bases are TGTGCCACCCCTACTGGGACTCCCTACCCCGTTGGGTTATTTGCGCCCCTCCACTTT.

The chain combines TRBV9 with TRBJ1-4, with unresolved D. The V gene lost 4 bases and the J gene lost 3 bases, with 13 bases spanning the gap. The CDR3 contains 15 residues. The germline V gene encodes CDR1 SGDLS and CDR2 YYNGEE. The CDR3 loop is CASSRLTAANEKLFF. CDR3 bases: TGTGCCAGCAGCCGCCTCACAGCGGCTAATGAAAAACTGTTTTTT.

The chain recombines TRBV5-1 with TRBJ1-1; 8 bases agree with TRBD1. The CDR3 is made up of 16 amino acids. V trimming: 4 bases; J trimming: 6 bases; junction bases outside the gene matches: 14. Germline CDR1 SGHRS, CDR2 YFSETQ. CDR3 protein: CASSPGQVNGFSEAFF. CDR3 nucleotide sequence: TGCGCCAGCAGCCCGGGACAGGTAAATGGGTTTTCTGAAGCTTTCTTT. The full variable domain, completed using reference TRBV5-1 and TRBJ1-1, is KAGVTQTPRYLIKTRGQQVTLSCSPISGHRSVSWYQQTPGQGLQFLFEYFSETQRNKGNFPGRFSGRQFSNSRSEMNVSTLELGDSALYLCASSPGQVNGFSEAFFGQGTRLTVV.

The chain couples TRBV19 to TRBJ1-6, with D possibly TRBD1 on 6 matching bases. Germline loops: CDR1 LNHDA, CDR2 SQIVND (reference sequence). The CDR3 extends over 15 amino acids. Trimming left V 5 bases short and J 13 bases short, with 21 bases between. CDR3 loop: CASSPQADRVNPLHF. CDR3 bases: TGTGCCAGTAGTCCCCAAGCGGACAGAGTAAACCCCCTCCACTTT.

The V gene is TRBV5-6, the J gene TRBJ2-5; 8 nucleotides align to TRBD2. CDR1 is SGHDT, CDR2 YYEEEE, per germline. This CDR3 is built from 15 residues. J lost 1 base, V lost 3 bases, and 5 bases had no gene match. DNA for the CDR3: TGTGCCAGCAGCTGGCGGGGGGTGGGCCAAGAGACCCAGTACTTC. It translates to CASSWRGVGQETQYF.

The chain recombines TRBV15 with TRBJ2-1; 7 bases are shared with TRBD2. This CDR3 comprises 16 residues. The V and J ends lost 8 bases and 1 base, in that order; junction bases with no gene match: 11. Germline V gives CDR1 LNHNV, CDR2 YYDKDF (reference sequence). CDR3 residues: CATSAFGGGSYNEQFF. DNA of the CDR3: TGTGCCACCTCAGCCTTTGGGGGGGGATCCTACAATGAGCAGTTCTTC.

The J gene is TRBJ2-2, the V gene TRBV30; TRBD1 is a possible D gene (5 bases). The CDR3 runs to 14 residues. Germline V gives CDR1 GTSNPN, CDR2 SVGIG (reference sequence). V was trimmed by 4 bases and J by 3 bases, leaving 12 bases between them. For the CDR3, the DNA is TGTGCCTGGAAGCAGGGTGGTTACACCGGGGAGCTGTTTTTT. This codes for CAWKQGGYTGELFF.

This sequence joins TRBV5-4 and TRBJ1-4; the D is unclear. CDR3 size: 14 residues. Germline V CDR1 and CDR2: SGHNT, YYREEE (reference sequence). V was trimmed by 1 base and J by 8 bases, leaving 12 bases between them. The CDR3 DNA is TGTGCCAGCAGCTTGAACCGGGAATCCGAAAAACTGTTTTTT. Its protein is CASSLNRESEKLFF.

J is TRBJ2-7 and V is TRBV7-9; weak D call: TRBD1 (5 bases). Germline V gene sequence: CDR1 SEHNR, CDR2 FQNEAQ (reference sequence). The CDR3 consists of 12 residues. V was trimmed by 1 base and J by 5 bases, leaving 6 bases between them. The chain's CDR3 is CASSLEGDEQYF. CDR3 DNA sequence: TGTGCCAGCAGCTTAGAAGGGGACGAGCAGTACTTC.

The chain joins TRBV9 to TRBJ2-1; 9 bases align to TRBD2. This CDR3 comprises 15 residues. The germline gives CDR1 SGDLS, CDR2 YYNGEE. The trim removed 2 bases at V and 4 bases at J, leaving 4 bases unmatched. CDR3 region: CASSVGSGGYNEQFF. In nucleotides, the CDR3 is TGTGCCAGCAGCGTTGGTAGCGGGGGATACAATGAGCAGTTCTTC.

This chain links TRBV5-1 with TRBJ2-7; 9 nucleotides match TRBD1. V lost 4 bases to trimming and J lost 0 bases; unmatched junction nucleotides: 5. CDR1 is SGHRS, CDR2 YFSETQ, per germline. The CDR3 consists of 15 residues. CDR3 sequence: CASSPDRGPSYEQYF. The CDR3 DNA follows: TGCGCCAGCAGCCCGGACAGGGGCCCCTCCTACGAGCAGTACTTC.

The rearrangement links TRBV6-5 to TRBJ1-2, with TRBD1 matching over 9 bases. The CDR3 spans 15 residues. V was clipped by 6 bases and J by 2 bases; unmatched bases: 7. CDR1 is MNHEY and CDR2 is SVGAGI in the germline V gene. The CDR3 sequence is CASRPMTGGNYGYTF. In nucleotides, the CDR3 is TGTGCCAGCAGACCCATGACAGGGGGAAACTATGGCTACACCTTC.

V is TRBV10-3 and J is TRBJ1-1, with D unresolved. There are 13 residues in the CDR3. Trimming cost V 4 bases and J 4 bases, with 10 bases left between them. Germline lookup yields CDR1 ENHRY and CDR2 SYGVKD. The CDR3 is CAISGYVSTEAFF. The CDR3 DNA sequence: TGTGCCATCAGTGGATATGTCAGCACTGAAGCTTTCTTT.

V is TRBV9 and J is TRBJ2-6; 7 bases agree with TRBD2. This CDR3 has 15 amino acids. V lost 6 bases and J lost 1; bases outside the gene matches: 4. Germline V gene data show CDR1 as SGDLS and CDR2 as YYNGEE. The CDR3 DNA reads TGTGCCAGCAAAGCGGGAAGGTCTGGGGCCAACGTCCTGACTTTC. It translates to CASKAGRSGANVLTF. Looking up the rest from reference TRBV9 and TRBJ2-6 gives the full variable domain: DSGVTQTPKHLITATGQRVTLRCSPRSGDLSVYWYQQSLDQGLQFLIQYYNGEERAKGNILERFSAQQFPDLHSELNLSSLELGDSALYFCASKAGRSGANVLTFGAGSRLTVL.

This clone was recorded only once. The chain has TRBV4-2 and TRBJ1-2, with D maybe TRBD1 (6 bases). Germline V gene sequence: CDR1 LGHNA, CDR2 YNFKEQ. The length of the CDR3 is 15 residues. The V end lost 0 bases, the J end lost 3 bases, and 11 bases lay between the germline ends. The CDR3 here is CASSQDPAGDYGYTF. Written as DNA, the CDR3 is TGTGCCAGCAGCCAAGATCCGGCAGGGGACTATGGCTACACCTTC.

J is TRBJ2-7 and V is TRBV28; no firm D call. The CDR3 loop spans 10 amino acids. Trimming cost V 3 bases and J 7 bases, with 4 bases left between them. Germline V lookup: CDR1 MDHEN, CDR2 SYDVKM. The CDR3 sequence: CASSLREQYF. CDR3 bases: TGTGCCAGCAGTTTGAGAGAGCAGTACTTC.